Listed below are T cell receptor beta chains from one sample, sequenced in a study of blood T cells in healthy people across ages. One entry per CDR3 protein results from TCRdb running MiXCR on the 5' RACE reads. Altogether around 1,500,000 distinct CDR3 sequences are present, 28% being singletons, with the ten largest covering 7.7%. Sequences were obtained from blood. All receptors come from a woman younger than 45 in good health. The CDR3 runs from the conserved cysteine through the conserved F or W. The order of the fields is D gene, V gene, clone size, J gene, CDR3 DNA, CDR3 protein. A D gene is named only where the DNA matches it firmly. Expanded clones are given a class, and other clones once, few, many or no size at all.

>TRBD2|TRBV12-3/TRBV12-4|.|TRBJ2-3
TGTGCCAGCCGACAGAGGACTAGCGGTTGGGGGCTTAGCACAGATACGCAGTATTTT
CASRQRTSGWGLSTDTQYF
>.|TRBV28|once|TRBJ1-5
TGTGCCAGCAGTTTAGGGCCAGGAGGATCTCGCCGCAATCAGCCCCAGCATTTT
CASSLGPGGSRRNQPQHF
>.|TRBV7-7|many|TRBJ2-7
TGTGCCAGCAGCCACAGGGGGGACTATCGCTACGAGCAGTACTTC
CASSHRGDYRYEQYF
>.|TRBV29-1|.|TRBJ1-4
TGCAGCGTTAACTCTAATGAAGAACTGTTTTTT
CSVNSNEELFF
>.|TRBV6-6|few|TRBJ2-2
TGTGCCAGCAGTTATGGCAGGTTTGACACCGGGGAGCTGTTTTTT
CASSYGRFDTGELFF
>.|TRBV30|.|TRBJ2-1
TGTGCCTGGAGTTTCGAGGTGGATGAGCAGTTCTTC
CAWSFEVDEQFF
>TRBD2|TRBV9|.|TRBJ2-2
TGTGCCAGCAGCCCCCATTTGGGCGGGAGGGCCGCCGGGGAGCTGTTTTTT
CASSPHLGGRAAGELFF
>.|TRBV24-1|.|TRBJ2-3
TGTGCCACCAGTGGGACGCCGGTTAGGGATACGCAGTATTTT
CATSGTPVRDTQYF
>TRBD1|TRBV6-2/TRBV6-3|many|TRBJ2-7
TGTGCCAGCAGTTACGGGGACAGTTCCTACGAGCAGTACTTC
CASSYGDSSYEQYF
>.|TRBV3-1|.|TRBJ2-2
TGTGCCAGCAGCCAAGACTCCAGGGAGCTGTTTTTT
CASSQDSRELFF
>TRBD2|TRBV7-9|.|TRBJ2-3
TGTGCCAGCAGCTTGGAGAAAGCGGGAGGGCCGGGAGATACGCAGTATTTT
CASSLEKAGGPGDTQYF
>.|TRBV7-9|.|TRBJ2-3
TGTGCCAGCAGCTTTCAGGGGGGACCTAGCACAGATACGCAGTATTTT
CASSFQGGPSTDTQYF
>TRBD1|TRBV7-2|many|TRBJ1-2
TGTGCCAGCAGCTTCTCGGGACAGGGGAACTATGGCTACACCTTC
CASSFSGQGNYGYTF
>.|TRBV25-1|many|TRBJ2-7
TGTGCCAGCAGTGACAGCAGGGCGAACTCCTACGAGCAGTACTTC
CASSDSRANSYEQYF
>TRBD2|TRBV20-1|.|TRBJ2-5
TGCAGTGCTCCCTCTCGGACTAGCGGGGGACAAGAGACCCAGTACTTC
CSAPSRTSGGQETQYF
>TRBD1|TRBV29-1|.|TRBJ1-4
TGCAGCGTTGAAGGAGAAAGGGGGCCGAGGGAAAAACTGTTTTTT
CSVEGERGPREKLFF
>.|TRBV5-1|many|TRBJ1-2
TGCGCCAGCTCCAATTCAGGGAGGACGAACTATGGCTACACCTTC
CASSNSGRTNYGYTF
>.|TRBV6-6|many|TRBJ1-1
TGTGCCACGGTGGGACAAACACATGAAGCTTTCTTT
CATVGQTHEAFF
>.|TRBV12-3/TRBV12-4|many|TRBJ1-2
TGTGCCAGCAGTTTACGGCAGGGGCGTCGGGCCTATGGCTACACCTTC
CASSLRQGRRAYGYTF
>.|TRBV7-8|.|TRBJ1-5
TGTGCCAACAGTCCCCAGCGGGTGGATCAGCCCCAGCATTTT
CANSPQRVDQPQHF
>TRBD2|TRBV20-1|many|TRBJ2-7
TGCAGTGCCCAGGTGGGAGCGGGGACCTACGAGCAGTACTTC
CSAQVGAGTYEQYF
>.|TRBV6-4|few|TRBJ1-5
TGTGCCAGCAGTGACAATGAATCTGTAAGGGATCAGCCCCAGCATTTT
CASSDNESVRDQPQHF